This T cell receptor beta chain was recorded in a study of CDR3 diversity in severe acne. This clonotype was recorded many times. The CDR3 is 14 residues long. V dropped 0 bases and J dropped 0 bases, with 9 bases sitting between them. Germline V gene data show CDR1 as DFQATT and CDR2 as SNEGSKA (reference sequence). TCRdb called the PCR reads again in MiXCR, with one record for every CDR3 protein. The sample consists of roughly 81,000 distinct CDR3 sequences, 48% of them appearing once. The receptor was derived from a male donor in good health, serving as a control. J is TRBJ2-7 and V is TRBV20-1, with TRBD2 as a possible D gene (6 bases). Sequenced sample: blood. The CDR3 nucleotides are TGCAGTGCTAGAGAGGAGGGGCTCTCCTACGAGCAGTACTTC. It codes for CSAREEGLSYEQYF.